These T cell receptor beta chains were read from a single sample in a study of technical replicates of blood from several donors. Some clones are missing from TCRdb's copy, which holds only in-frame ones; the method was immunoSEQ multiplex PCR. The data contain 65,000 to 80,000 clones, approximately 91% of them seen just once; the ten biggest clones take up about 0.4%. Material for sequencing was T cells isolated from PBMCs. Receptors originate from a human donor in good health. CDR3s include the opening cysteine and the closing phenylalanine or tryptophan. Each record gives: clone size, V gene, J gene, D gene, CDR3 DNA, CDR3 protein. D genes are given only for firm matches. Clone size appears in some rows only: once, few, many, or a class for an expanded clone.

abundance: -
v_gene: TRBV29-1
j_gene: TRBJ1-1
d_gene: TRBD1
CDR3nt: TGCAGCGGGGGGACAGGGCAGAATACTGAAGCTTTCTTT
CDR3aa: CSGGTGQNTEAFF

abundance: -
v_gene: TRBV2
j_gene: TRBJ1-5
d_gene: -
CDR3nt: TGTGCCAGCAGTGAAATTTCCACCTATAGCAATCAGCCCCAGCATTTT
CDR3aa: CASSEISTYSNQPQHF

abundance: -
v_gene: TRBV19
j_gene: TRBJ1-1
d_gene: TRBD1
CDR3nt: TGTGCCAGTATGGGACAGGGAAGGAACACTGAAGCTTTCTTT
CDR3aa: CASMGQGRNTEAFF

abundance: -
v_gene: TRBV28
j_gene: TRBJ2-3
d_gene: -
CDR3nt: TGTGCCAGCAGTTTTAGAGGAATATCACAAGATACGCAGTATTTT
CDR3aa: CASSFRGISQDTQYF

abundance: -
v_gene: TRBV18
j_gene: TRBJ1-2
d_gene: TRBD1
CDR3nt: TGTGCCAGCTCCACTATTGGGACAGACGGTGGCTACACCTTC
CDR3aa: CASSTIGTDGGYTF

abundance: -
v_gene: TRBV23-1
j_gene: TRBJ2-5
d_gene: -
CDR3nt: TGCGCCAGCAGTCAATCGGTGGGGGCCGGAGAGACCCAGTACTTC
CDR3aa: CASSQSVGAGETQYF

abundance: once
v_gene: TRBV6-6
j_gene: TRBJ2-3
d_gene: -
CDR3nt: TGTGCCAGCAGTTACACAGGGATGATCCCAGATACGCAGTATTTT
CDR3aa: CASSYTGMIPDTQYF

abundance: -
v_gene: TRBV10-1
j_gene: TRBJ2-7
d_gene: TRBD1
CDR3nt: TGCGCCAGCAGTGAATACAGGGGGTACGAGCAGTACTTC
CDR3aa: CASSEYRGYEQYF

abundance: -
v_gene: TRBV9
j_gene: TRBJ1-2
d_gene: -
CDR3nt: TGTGCCAGCAGCGTAGAGAGTCGTGGCTACACCTTC
CDR3aa: CASSVESRGYTF

abundance: -
v_gene: TRBV28
j_gene: TRBJ1-5
d_gene: -
CDR3nt: TGTGCCAGCAGTCCTAACGGGGATCAGCCCCAGCATTTT
CDR3aa: CASSPNGDQPQHF

abundance: -
v_gene: TRBV7-3
j_gene: TRBJ2-2
d_gene: TRBD1
CDR3nt: TGTGCCAGCAGCCGACAGACAGGGGGCACCGGGGAGCTGTTTTTT
CDR3aa: CASSRQTGGTGELFF

abundance: -
v_gene: TRBV10-3
j_gene: TRBJ2-5
d_gene: TRBD2
CDR3nt: TGTGCCATCAGTGAAGGGACTAGCCCAGAGATGTACCAAGAGACCCAGTACTTC
CDR3aa: CAISEGTSPEMYQETQYF

abundance: -
v_gene: TRBV9
j_gene: TRBJ1-2
d_gene: -
CDR3nt: TGTGCCAGCAGCGGGAGGGAGTTAGACTATGGCTACACCTTC
CDR3aa: CASSGRELDYGYTF

abundance: once
v_gene: TRBV28
j_gene: TRBJ2-3
d_gene: TRBD2
CDR3nt: TGTGCCAGCAGTTTTCCTTTAGCGGGAAAAGATACGCAGTATTTT
CDR3aa: CASSFPLAGKDTQYF

abundance: once
v_gene: TRBV28
j_gene: TRBJ2-7
d_gene: TRBD2
CDR3nt: TGTGCCAGCAGTCTAGCGGGACCCCCCTACGAGCAGTACTTC
CDR3aa: CASSLAGPPYEQYF

abundance: -
v_gene: TRBV5-1
j_gene: TRBJ1-2
d_gene: -
CDR3nt: TGCGCCAGCAATCAGGGTCACTATGGCTACACCTTC
CDR3aa: CASNQGHYGYTF

abundance: -
v_gene: TRBV6-5
j_gene: TRBJ2-7
d_gene: TRBD2
CDR3nt: TGTGCCAGCAGTTACGGACTAGCCTACGAGCAGTACTTC
CDR3aa: CASSYGLAYEQYF

abundance: once
v_gene: TRBV14
j_gene: TRBJ2-3
d_gene: -
CDR3nt: TGTGCCAGCAGCCAAACTAGCACAGATACGCAGTATTTT
CDR3aa: CASSQTSTDTQYF

abundance: once
v_gene: TRBV27
j_gene: TRBJ2-3
d_gene: -
CDR3nt: TGTGCCAGCAGTTTGGGGCACCTAAGGGGTACAGATACGCAGTATTTT
CDR3aa: CASSLGHLRGTDTQYF

abundance: -
v_gene: TRBV7-9
j_gene: TRBJ2-7
d_gene: TRBD2
CDR3nt: TGTGCCAGCAGCTTACTAGCGGGACACTACGAGCAGTACTTC
CDR3aa: CASSLLAGHYEQYF

abundance: -
v_gene: TRBV6-6
j_gene: TRBJ2-7
d_gene: -
CDR3nt: TGTGCCAGCAGCGCGTTTCAGGGGAGCGAGCAGTACTTC
CDR3aa: CASSAFQGSEQYF

abundance: -
v_gene: TRBV2
j_gene: TRBJ2-7
d_gene: -
CDR3nt: TGTGCCAACCAGGACACCCGCTCCTACGAGCAGTACTTC
CDR3aa: CANQDTRSYEQYF

abundance: -
v_gene: TRBV7-8
j_gene: TRBJ2-7
d_gene: TRBD1
CDR3nt: TGTGCCAGCAGCTTCGGGACAGGGGTCTACGAGCAGTACTTC
CDR3aa: CASSFGTGVYEQYF

abundance: -
v_gene: TRBV5-1
j_gene: TRBJ2-7
d_gene: -
CDR3nt: TGCGCCAGCAGCTTGGAAGGGACATACTACGAGCAGTACTTC
CDR3aa: CASSLEGTYYEQYF

abundance: -
v_gene: TRBV7-7
j_gene: TRBJ2-3
d_gene: TRBD2
CDR3nt: TGTGCTAGCAGCTTAGCGACTAGCGGGACTTCAGATACGCAGTATTTT
CDR3aa: CASSLATSGTSDTQYF

abundance: -
v_gene: TRBV6-5
j_gene: TRBJ1-5
d_gene: -
CDR3nt: TGTGCCAGCAGTTACTCGTCCGTCGGAGCGGAGCCCCAGCATTTT
CDR3aa: CASSYSSVGAEPQHF

abundance: -
v_gene: TRBV28
j_gene: TRBJ2-4
d_gene: TRBD1
CDR3nt: TGTGCCAGCAGTTTAGACAGGGCGGCCAAAAACATTCAGTACTTC
CDR3aa: CASSLDRAAKNIQYF

abundance: -
v_gene: TRBV10-3
j_gene: TRBJ2-1
d_gene: TRBD2
CDR3nt: TGTGCCATCAGTACACTAGCGGGGGACAATGAGCAGTTCTTC
CDR3aa: CAISTLAGDNEQFF

abundance: -
v_gene: TRBV19
j_gene: TRBJ1-4
d_gene: -
CDR3nt: TGTGCCAGTTCCCAACAGAAAGGTGAAAAACTGTTTTTT
CDR3aa: CASSQQKGEKLFF

abundance: -
v_gene: TRBV5-1
j_gene: TRBJ2-2
d_gene: -
CDR3nt: TGCGCCAGCAGCTTGGGGAGTTACACCGGGGAGCTGTTTTTT
CDR3aa: CASSLGSYTGELFF

abundance: -
v_gene: TRBV30
j_gene: TRBJ1-2
d_gene: TRBD1
CDR3nt: TGTGCCTGGAGCCCCGGGGGGACAGGGGGGGAAGGCTACACCTTC
CDR3aa: CAWSPGGTGGEGYTF